These T cell receptor beta chains were read from a single sample in a study of blood T cell repertoires in COVID-19. Produced via immunoSEQ multiplex PCR; TCRdb's table is partial and in-frame only. The data contain about 300,000 clones, about 81% of them seen just once; the ten biggest clones take up roughly 1.5%. The sequenced sample was peripheral blood. The receptors here all came from a human donor with COVID-19, enrolled during active disease. The donor label of this sample is uncertain. Each CDR3 is given with its conserved first and last residue. Each record gives: clone size, J gene, V gene, CDR3 length, D gene, CDR3 protein, CDR3 DNA. The D gene is left open where the match is weak. A row's size may be missing; if present it is once, few, many or a size class.

>once|TRBJ1-5|TRBV2|15|-
CASAWGGGGNQPQHF
TGTGCCAGCGCGTGGGGCGGCGGCGGCAATCAGCCCCAGCATTTT
>-|TRBJ1-1|TRBV18|15|TRBD1
CASSPPTGGDTEAFF
TGTGCCAGCTCACCACCGACAGGGGGGGACACTGAAGCTTTCTTT
>-|TRBJ1-2|TRBV7-9|15|-
CASSLEVTGNHGYTF
TGTGCCAGCAGCTTAGAAGTGACAGGCAATCATGGCTACACCTTC
>-|TRBJ2-5|TRBV5-4|17|-
CASSPGGSGTPQETQYF
TGTGCCAGCAGCCCGGGGGGCAGCGGGACTCCTCAAGAGACCCAGTACTTC
>-|TRBJ1-1|TRBV29-1|13|-
CSAQGLGNTEAFF
TGCAGCGCACAGGGTCTCGGGAACACTGAAGCTTTCTTT
>few|TRBJ1-5|TRBV19|14|TRBD1
CASGGTGRNQPQHF
TGTGCCAGTGGCGGGACAGGGAGAAATCAGCCCCAGCATTTT
>once|TRBJ1-2|TRBV11-1|14|TRBD1
CASSFAGGGYGYTF
TGTGCCAGCAGCTTCGCAGGGGGCGGCTATGGCTACACCTTC
>-|TRBJ2-5|TRBV5-1|15|-
CASSPRSGPQETQYF
TGCGCCAGCAGCCCCAGATCTGGGCCCCAAGAGACCCAGTACTTC
>-|TRBJ1-1|TRBV10-3|12|-
CAIWGGNTEAFF
TGTGCCATCTGGGGCGGGAACACTGAAGCTTTCTTT
>-|TRBJ2-3|TRBV30|15|TRBD2
CAWSPFPGGPGTQYF
TGTGCCTGGAGCCCCTTTCCGGGAGGGCCGGGTACGCAGTATTTT
>-|TRBJ2-1|TRBV3-1/TRBV3-2|14|TRBD2
CASSSVAGTTEQFF
TGTGCCAGCAGCTCGGTAGCGGGAACCACAGAGCAGTTCTTC
>once|TRBJ1-3|TRBV12-3/TRBV12-4|11|-
CASSLSRTIYF
TGTGCCAGCAGTTTGAGTCGCACCATATATTTT
>-|TRBJ2-1|TRBV5-4|14|TRBD2
CASSLGLAVNEQFF
TGTGCCAGCAGCTTGGGACTAGCGGTAAATGAGCAGTTCTTC
>-|TRBJ1-6|TRBV28|16|TRBD1
CASSPPGQGRRSPLHF
TGTGCCAGCAGTCCCCCGGGACAGGGGAGGAGATCACCCCTCCACTTT
>-|TRBJ1-5|TRBV18|16|-
CASSPGRQVSNQPQHF
TGTGCCAGCTCACCAGGGAGACAGGTTAGCAATCAGCCCCAGCATTTT
>-|TRBJ2-3|TRBV3-1/TRBV3-2|16|-
CASSPPTPLRADTQYF
TGTGCCAGCAGCCCCCCGACACCCCTGAGAGCAGATACGCAGTATTTT
>-|TRBJ2-7|TRBV27|15|TRBD2
CASRLAGGSSYEQYF
TGTGCCAGCCGACTAGCGGGAGGTAGCTCCTACGAGCAGTACTTC
>few|TRBJ1-2|TRBV6-5|13|TRBD1
CASSPGTGIGYTF
TGTGCCAGCAGCCCCGGGACAGGGATCGGCTACACCTTC
>-|TRBJ1-1|TRBV7-9|13|-
CASQGGGNTEAFF
TGTGCCAGCCAAGGCGGTGGAAACACTGAAGCTTTCTTT
>-|TRBJ2-7|TRBV12-3/TRBV12-4|13|TRBD2
CASRLNRGGGQYF
TGTGCCAGCCGCCTAAATCGCGGGGGAGGGCAGTACTTC
>-|TRBJ2-1|TRBV5-1|16|TRBD2
CASSLLAGERYNEQFF
TGCGCCAGCAGCCTGTTAGCGGGAGAACGGTACAATGAGCAGTTCTTC
>-|TRBJ2-5|TRBV9|15|-
CASSVVGGGGETQYF
TGTGCCAGCAGCGTAGTGGGAGGAGGAGGAGAGACCCAGTACTTC
>-|TRBJ2-3|TRBV7-2|17|TRBD1
CASSLVSRRGQVDTQYF
TGTGCCAGCAGCTTAGTTTCGCGTCGGGGACAGGTGGATACGCAGTATTTT
>few|TRBJ2-7|TRBV12-3/TRBV12-4|12|-
CASSMTVHEQYF
TGTGCCAGCAGTATGACAGTCCACGAGCAGTACTTC
>-|TRBJ2-5|TRBV25-1|15|TRBD2
CASNGLAGDRETQYF
TGTGCCAGCAATGGACTAGCGGGAGATAGAGAGACCCAGTACTTC
>-|TRBJ1-2|TRBV30|14|-
CAWSVPERPRGYTF
TGTGCCTGGAGTGTACCCGAACGACCTAGAGGCTACACCTTC
>-|TRBJ1-3|TRBV19|18|TRBD1
CASSLGQARIRVGNTIYF
TGTGCCAGTAGCCTTGGACAGGCCCGCATTAGGGTTGGAAACACCATATATTTT
>few|TRBJ2-2|TRBV7-9|13|-
CASSFGGSGELFF
TGTGCCAGCAGCTTTGGCGGTTCCGGGGAGCTGTTTTTT
>-|TRBJ2-3|TRBV10-3|14|-
CAISARVSTDTQYF
TGTGCCATCAGTGCTCGGGTTAGCACAGATACGCAGTATTTT
>-|TRBJ1-5|TRBV19|15|-
CASSTGTIRSQPQHF
TGTGCCAGTAGTACCGGGACAATCCGTAGTCAGCCCCAGCATTTT
>-|TRBJ2-1|TRBV10-3|14|TRBD2
CASSGGRDYNEQFF
TGTGCCTCTTCCGGAGGGAGGGACTACAATGAGCAGTTCTTC
>-|TRBJ1-2|TRBV4-3|16|TRBD1
CASSPRTGTLPYGYTF
TGCGCCAGCAGTCCTCGGACAGGAACTCTTCCCTATGGCTACACCTTC
>-|TRBJ1-5|TRBV6-1|16|TRBD1
CASSEGGGQGQQPQHF
TGTGCCAGCAGTGAAGGGGGTGGACAGGGACAGCAGCCCCAGCATTTT
>few|TRBJ2-1|TRBV7-2|13|-
CASSKPTAPEQFF
TGTGCCAGCAGCAAACCGACAGCGCCTGAGCAGTTCTTC
>-|TRBJ1-4|TRBV25-1|12|-
CASRQGNEKLFF
TGTGCCAGCAGACAGGGTAATGAAAAACTGTTTTTT
>few|TRBJ2-5|TRBV4-2|16|TRBD2
CASSQAPGLGQETQYF
TGTGCCAGCAGCCAAGCCCCCGGACTAGGACAAGAGACCCAGTACTTC
>few|TRBJ2-7|TRBV7-2|16|-
CASSLGPAGSSYEQYF
TGTGCCAGCAGCTTAGGTCCAGCGGGTAGCTCCTACGAGCAGTACTTC
>-|TRBJ2-4|TRBV6-5|12|TRBD1
CASSRQGNIQYF
TGTGCCAGCAGCAGACAGGGGAACATTCAGTACTTC
>-|TRBJ2-7|TRBV7-9|15|TRBD2
CASSSGLAGYYEQYF
TGTGCCAGCAGCTCGGGACTAGCGGGTTACTACGAGCAGTACTTC
>-|TRBJ1-4|TRBV29-1|16|TRBD1
CSVEDRRTGGNEKLFF
TGCAGCGTTGAAGATCGTCGGACAGGGGGCAATGAAAAACTGTTTTTT
>few|TRBJ1-4|TRBV19|14|TRBD1
CASKDRGGKEKLFF
TGTGCCAGTAAGGACAGGGGAGGAAAGGAAAAACTGTTTTTT
>once|TRBJ2-3|TRBV5-1|16|-
CASSWGPVDGTDTQYF
TGCGCCAGCAGCTGGGGGCCGGTGGATGGCACAGATACGCAGTATTTT
>once|TRBJ2-3|TRBV11-2|16|-
CASSFRGQSSTDTQYF
TGTGCCAGCAGCTTCCGTGGACAGAGCAGCACAGATACGCAGTATTTT
>once|TRBJ1-5|TRBV12-5|17|TRBD1
CASGLDRTGRTNQPQHF
TGTGCTAGTGGTTTGGACCGGACAGGGCGGACAAATCAGCCCCAGCATTTT
>-|TRBJ2-7|TRBV7-2|15|TRBD2
CASTLLADYIDEQYF
TGTGCCAGCACCCTACTAGCGGACTACATCGACGAGCAGTACTTC
>-|TRBJ2-5|TRBV12-5|13|-
CASGLDIQETQYF
TGTGCTAGTGGTTTGGACATTCAAGAGACCCAGTACTTC
>-|TRBJ2-5|TRBV11-3|16|TRBD2
CASSLRSGRAGETQYF
TGTGCCAGCAGCTTACGGAGCGGGAGGGCCGGGGAGACCCAGTACTTC
>-|TRBJ2-7|TRBV2|12|-
CATGTFSYEQYF
TGTGCCACCGGGACTTTCTCCTACGAGCAGTACTTC
>-|TRBJ2-7|TRBV11-3|14|-
CASSLFRGSYEQYF
TGTGCCAGCAGCTTATTCAGGGGAAGTTACGAGCAGTACTTC
>-|TRBJ1-1|TRBV7-2|14|-
CASSFPQAPWGAFF
TGTGCCAGCAGCTTTCCACAGGCCCCCTGGGGAGCTTTCTTT
>-|TRBJ2-7|TRBV7-3|14|TRBD1
CASSFGTGVSEQYF
TGTGCCAGCAGCTTCGGGACAGGGGTAAGCGAGCAGTACTTC
>-|TRBJ1-1|TRBV27|14|-
CASSPSEGNTEAFF
TGTGCCAGCAGTCCCTCCGAGGGGAACACTGAAGCTTTCTTT
>-|TRBJ1-1|TRBV13|14|-
CASTPRTENTEAFF
TGTGCCAGCACCCCCCGGACAGAGAACACTGAAGCTTTCTTT
>-|TRBJ2-7|TRBV5-1|14|TRBD1
CASSRTGGQDEQYF
TGCGCCAGCAGTAGGACAGGGGGGCAGGACGAGCAGTACTTC